These 20 T cell receptor beta chains were sequenced from one sample in a study of shared clonotypes between healthy human individuals. The assay was immunoSEQ multiplex PCR, and TCRdb's table has in-frame clones only and misses some. Of around 1.6 million clones in the sample, approximately 98% were seen once. Sequencing used naive CD4+ T cells sorted from blood. Noted subset: CD45RA+ positively selected. Every receptor here comes from a man under 40 in good health.

This chain connects TRBV2 to TRBJ2-7, with 9 bases fitting TRBD2. Germline CDR1 reads SNHLY; CDR2 reads FYNNEI. Trimming removed 8 bases from V and 6 bases from J; junction bases left unmatched: 14. The CDR3 loop spans 15 amino acids. The CDR3 nucleotides are TGTGCCAGCGAACGCGGTAGCGGGAGAGGGGTCGAGCAGTACTTC. Translation gives CASERGSGRGVEQYF.

This sequence joins TRBV6-5 and TRBJ2-3; unclear D gene. Trimming took 6 bases from V and 1 from J, leaving 11 bases between them. Germline CDR1 is MNHEY and CDR2 is SVGAGI. CDR3 size: 14 residues. The CDR3 DNA reads TGTGCCAGCAGCCTCAGTACCCGCACAGATACGCAGTATTTT. It codes for CASSLSTRTDTQYF.

This rearrangement joins TRBV11-2 to TRBJ1-2; D possibly corresponds to TRBD1 (5 bases). V lost 5 bases and J 4 bases, leaving 14 bases between the germline ends. Germline V lookup: CDR1 SGHAT, CDR2 FQNNGV. The CDR3 extends over 14 amino acids. The CDR3 loop is CASSGEGAAYGYTF. CDR3 nucleotides: TGTGCCAGCAGCGGGGAAGGGGCCGCCTATGGCTACACCTTC. The full variable domain, completed using reference TRBV11-2 and TRBJ1-2, is EAGVAQSPRYKIIEKRQSVAFWCNPISGHATLYWYQQILGQGPKLLIQFQNNGVVDDSQLPKDRFSAERLKGVDSTLKIQPAKLEDSAVYLCASSGEGAAYGYTFGSGTRLTVV.

The rearrangement links TRBV2 to TRBJ2-5; D perhaps matches TRBD2 (5 bases). The CDR3 contains 11 residues. V was clipped by 4 bases and J by 8 bases, with 8 bases between them. From germline, CDR1 is SNHLY and CDR2 FYNNEI. CDR3 protein: CASSVLATQYF. The CDR3 DNA sequence: TGTGCCAGCAGTGTTCTAGCTACCCAGTACTTC.

The chain has TRBV19 and TRBJ2-1; 7 bases map to TRBD2. CDR1 and CDR2 from the germline V gene are LNHDA and SQIVND (reference sequence). The CDR3 consists of 16 residues. V lost 3 bases to trimming and J lost 0 bases; unmatched junction nucleotides: 5. The CDR3 region has the DNA TGTGCCAGTAGTATCCCTAGCGGACCCTCCTACAATGAGCAGTTCTTC. It specifies CASSIPSGPSYNEQFF.

This chain connects TRBV29-1 to TRBJ2-3; no clear D. This CDR3 contains 13 residues. Germline CDR1 SQVTM, CDR2 ANQGSEA. The V end lost 8 bases, the J end lost 2 bases, and 14 bases lay between the germline ends. The CDR3: CSSAQRLTDTQYF. The CDR3 DNA reads as TGCAGCTCTGCCCAGCGACTCACAGATACGCAGTATTTT.

This clone was detected once. This sequence joins TRBV10-3 and TRBJ2-2; D is possibly TRBD2 (5 bases). V lost 6 bases and J lost 5, with 7 bases in between. The CDR3 totals 12 residues. Looked up from germline, CDR1 is ENHRY and CDR2 is SYGVKD. CDR3 region: CAIRAVTGELFF. CDR3 sequence (DNA): TGTGCCATCAGAGCGGTTACCGGGGAGCTGTTTTTT.

The V call is TRBV21-1, the J call TRBJ2-7; no check of the table's D call, TRBD2, against the DNA was made. TRBV21-1 is recorded as a pseudogene. This CDR3 is 20 amino acids long. CDR3 coding DNA: TGTGCCAGCAGCCTACGGACTATGGTCCGGGGGGAGGGACATTTATACGAGCAGTACTTC. Translating it yields CASSLRTMVRGEGHLYEQYF.

The chain employs TRBV10-2 and TRBJ2-1; 9 positions match TRBD2. CDR1 is WSHSY, CDR2 SAAADI, per germline. CDR3 length equals 13 residues. J lost 15 bases, V lost 8 bases, and 14 bases had no gene match. CDR3 nucleotides: TGCGCCAGCCAGGGACTAGCTTCCGCGTCATCGTTCTTC. It yields the protein CASQGLASASSFF.

J is TRBJ2-7 and V is TRBV2; D call uncertain. The germline V gene has CDR1 SNHLY and CDR2 FYNNEI. With 6 bases removed from V and 7 bases from J, the gap between germline ends came to 16 bases. This CDR3 contains 13 residues. The CDR3 loop reads CASRYGSMKEQYF. The CDR3 DNA follows: TGTGCCAGCAGATACGGATCCATGAAGGAGCAGTACTTC.

The rearrangement joins TRBV20-1 to TRBJ2-5, with TRBD2 as a possible D gene (5 bases). V lost 7 bases to trimming and J lost 2 bases, with 5 bases between them. Germline assignment: CDR1 DFQATT and CDR2 SNEGSKA (reference sequence). The length of the CDR3 is 10 residues. The CDR3 DNA is TGCAGTGGCGGGCAAGAGACCCAGTACTTC. Protein sequence: CSGGQETQYF.

The V gene is TRBV27, the J gene TRBJ2-7; TRBD1 agrees at 7 bases. Germline V gene lookup returns CDR1 MNHEY and CDR2 SMNVEV (reference sequence). This CDR3 has 16 amino acids. Germline trimming cut 3 bases from V and 1 base from J; bases unmatched to any gene: 9. CDR3 residues: CASSLNRGIGSYEQYF. DNA of the CDR3: TGTGCCAGCAGTTTGAACAGGGGAATTGGGTCCTACGAGCAGTACTTC.

The chain carries TRBV9 and TRBJ1-1, with D hard to call. This CDR3 spans 15 amino acids. CDR1 and CDR2 from the germline V gene are SGDLS and YYNGEE. V lost 0 bases to trimming and J lost 0 bases, with 9 bases between them. In DNA, the CDR3 is TGTGCCAGCAGCGTAGTAGACCGGATGAACACTGAAGCTTTCTTT. This codes for CASSVVDRMNTEAFF.

The V and J genes are TRBV19 and TRBJ1-1; 11 nucleotides line up with TRBD1. Germline V CDR1 and CDR2: LNHDA, SQIVND (reference sequence). The ends lost 3 bases at V and 4 bases at J; junction bases unmatched: 4. The CDR3 runs 15 residues. The CDR3 spells CASSIGQGAVTEAFF. CDR3 nucleotides: TGTGCCAGTAGTATTGGACAGGGGGCGGTCACTGAAGCTTTCTTT.

The chain combines TRBV9 with TRBJ2-7; no clear D. Germline CDR1 and CDR2: SGDLS and YYNGEE. V was shortened by 4 bases and J by 7 bases, with 18 bases between the two germline ends. The CDR3 totals 14 residues. The CDR3 DNA reads TGTGCCAGCAGCCGTAAGCCTGGGCTTGAGGAGCAGTACTTC. As protein: CASSRKPGLEEQYF.

This CDR3 reads CASSLVLGHSEQYF. For the CDR3, the DNA is TGTGCCAGCAGCTTAGTTCTGGGGCACAGCGAGCAGTACTTC. This sequence joins TRBV7-2 and TRBJ2-7, with D perhaps TRBD1 (5 bases). The CDR3 runs 14 residues. Germline values: CDR1 SGHTA, CDR2 FQGNSA. V lost 1 base and J 6 bases, leaving 13 bases between the germline ends.

The V gene is TRBV5-1, the J gene TRBJ2-7, with D possibly matching TRBD2 (6 bases). The CDR3 loop spans 14 amino acids. Germline V gives CDR1 SGHRS, CDR2 YFSETQ. V was shortened by 3 bases and J by 1 base, with 11 bases between the two germline ends. CDR3: CASSSRETSYEQYF. CDR3 nucleotides: TGCGCCAGCAGCTCCCGGGAGACATCCTACGAGCAGTACTTC.

The chain employs TRBV5-6 and TRBJ2-7; TRBD1 is a possible D gene (5 bases). This CDR3 is built from 11 residues. The V end was cut by 2 bases, the J end by 10 bases, with 10 bases between. Germline V gene data show CDR1 as SGHDT and CDR2 as YYEEEE. DNA of the CDR3: TGTGCCAGCAGCTTCAGGGAAGTTCAGTACTTC. Its translation: CASSFREVQYF.

As regards this clone: Other DNA sequences within the sample encode an identical CDR3. CDR3 in DNA: TGTGCCAGCAGCTTGGGGGGGAGAGAGACCCAGTACTTC. It is translated as CASSLGGRETQYF. The chain carries TRBV5-6 and TRBJ2-5; tentatively, D is TRBD1 or TRBD2 (5 bases each). Trimming removed 0 bases from V and 4 bases from J, with 7 bases in between. The CDR3 covers 13 residues. Germline-derived CDR1 and CDR2 are SGHDT and YYEEEE.

This clone was counted a single time. This chain connects TRBV29-1 to TRBJ2-7; tentative D call: TRBD2 (6 bases). The germline V gene has CDR1 SQVTM and CDR2 ANQGSEA. The ends were cut back, 7 bases at V and 2 bases at J, with 9 bases in the middle. CDR3 size: 11 residues. For the CDR3, the DNA is TGCAGCGCCCGGACTACCTACGAGCAGTACTTC. Translation gives CSARTTYEQYF.